The clone carrying this T cell receptor (beta chain) was counted a single time. This entry belongs to a study of radiation and T cells in renal cell carcinoma. The CDR3 totals 16 residues. Germline assignment: CDR1 MNHNY and CDR2 SVGAGI (reference sequence). The V gene lost 6 bases and the J gene lost 9 bases, with 21 bases spanning the gap. Sequencing was performed with immunoSEQ multiplex PCR; in TCRdb, only in-frame clones are kept and a portion is missing. In the table there are about 150,000 clones, roughly nine tenths of which are singletons. Time point of the sample: baseline pretreatment blood. Specified treatment: 15 Gy SBRT to primary tumor, nephrectomy 4 weeks later.

The sample in question was blood, obtained from a patient whose treatment included radiotherapy and nephrectomy. The V call is TRBV6-6, the J call TRBJ1-6; D perhaps matches TRBD1 (6 bases). This TCR came from a woman between 65 and 79 years old with renal cell carcinoma. The CDR3 DNA reads TGTGCCAGCAGGGGAAAAAAACAGGGTCCCGGTTCACCCCTCCACTTT. Translating gives CASRGKKQGPGSPLHF.